This TCR beta chain was obtained from a study of regulatory T cells in long-lasting Graves disease. On the study more broadly: For under 3 months, newly diagnosed Graves' patients had been taking antithyroid drugs.

Germline CDR1 reads SEHNR; CDR2 reads FQNEAQ (reference sequence). Trimming removed 1 base at V and 0 bases at J, with 9 bases between. The CDR3 contains 16 residues. Time point given: newly diagnosed GD, antithyroid drugs for less than 3 months. The TCR library was prepared using RNA isolated from PBMCs. Researchers made TCR beta libraries by using iRepertoire HTBI primers and running Arm-PCR on CDR3 regions. One entry per CDR3 protein results from TCRdb running MiXCR on the multiplex PCR reads. The sample carries a few hundred thousand distinct CDR3 sequences, around 15% recorded once. A further study also used this sample, focusing on T cells in Graves' hyperthyroidism and ophthalmopathy.

The V call is TRBV7-9, the J call TRBJ2-2, with no clear D. This TCR was sampled from a woman aged 18-29 years with Graves disease. The source material was peripheral blood mononuclear cells (PBMCs), sampled at new diagnosis, from a patient treated with antithyroid drugs. The CDR3, as DNA: TGTGCCAGCAGCTTAGGGGTCGGGTCGAACACCGGGGAGCTGTTTTTT. Translated, it gives CASSLGVGSNTGELFF.